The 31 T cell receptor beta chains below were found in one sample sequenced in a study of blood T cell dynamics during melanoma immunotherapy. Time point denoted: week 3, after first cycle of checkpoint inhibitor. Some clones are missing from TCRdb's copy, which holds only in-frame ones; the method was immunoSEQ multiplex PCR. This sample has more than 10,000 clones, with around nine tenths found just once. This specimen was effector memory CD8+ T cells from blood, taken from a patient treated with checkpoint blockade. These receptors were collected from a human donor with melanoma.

As DNA, the CDR3 is TGTGCCAGCAACCAACAGGGTTATGCTGAAGCTTTCTTT. This sequence encodes CASNQQGYAEAFF. This rearrangement joins TRBV11-2 to TRBJ1-1, with D possibly being TRBD1 (6 bases). The germline CDR1 and CDR2 sequences are SGHAT and FQNNGV. This CDR3 contains 13 residues. The V end was cut by 7 bases, the J end by 6 bases, with 15 bases between. Full variable domain (remainder filled in from reference TRBV11-2 and TRBJ1-1): EAGVAQSPRYKIIEKRQSVAFWCNPISGHATLYWYQQILGQGPKLLIQFQNNGVVDDSQLPKDRFSAERLKGVDSTLKIQPAKLEDSAVYLCASNQQGYAEAFFGQGTRLTVV.

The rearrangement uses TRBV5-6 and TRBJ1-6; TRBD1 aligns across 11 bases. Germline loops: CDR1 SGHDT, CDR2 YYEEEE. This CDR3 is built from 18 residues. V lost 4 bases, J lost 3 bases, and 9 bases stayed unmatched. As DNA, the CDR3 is TGTGCCAGCAGCACGGACAGGGGGCGCTTCCTCTATAATTCACCCCTCCACTTT. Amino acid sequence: CASSTDRGRFLYNSPLHF.

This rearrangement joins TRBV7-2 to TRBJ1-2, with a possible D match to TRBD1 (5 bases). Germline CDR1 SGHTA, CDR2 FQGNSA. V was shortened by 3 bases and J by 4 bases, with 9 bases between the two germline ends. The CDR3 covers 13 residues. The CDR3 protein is CASSLGDPYGYTF. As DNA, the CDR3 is TGTGCCAGCAGCTTGGGGGATCCCTATGGCTACACCTTC.

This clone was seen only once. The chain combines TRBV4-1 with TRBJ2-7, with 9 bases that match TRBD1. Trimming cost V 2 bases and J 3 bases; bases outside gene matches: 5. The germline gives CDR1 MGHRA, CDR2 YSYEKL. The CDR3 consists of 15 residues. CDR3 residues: CASSQPGTGFYEQYF. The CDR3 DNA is TGCGCCAGCAGCCAACCCGGGACAGGGTTCTACGAGCAGTACTTC.

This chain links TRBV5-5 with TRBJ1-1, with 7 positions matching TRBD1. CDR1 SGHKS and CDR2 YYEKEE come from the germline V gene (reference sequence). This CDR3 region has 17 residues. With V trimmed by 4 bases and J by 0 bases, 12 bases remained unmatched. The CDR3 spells CASSRGTDLTMNTEAFF. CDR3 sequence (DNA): TGTGCCAGCAGCCGAGGGACAGACCTGACTATGAACACTGAAGCTTTCTTT.

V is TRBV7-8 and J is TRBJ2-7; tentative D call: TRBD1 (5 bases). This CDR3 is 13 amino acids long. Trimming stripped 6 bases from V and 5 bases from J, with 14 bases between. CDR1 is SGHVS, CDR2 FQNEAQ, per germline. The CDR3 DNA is TGTGCCAGCAGTCCAACAGGTGGCCACGAGCAGTACTTC. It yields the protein CASSPTGGHEQYF.

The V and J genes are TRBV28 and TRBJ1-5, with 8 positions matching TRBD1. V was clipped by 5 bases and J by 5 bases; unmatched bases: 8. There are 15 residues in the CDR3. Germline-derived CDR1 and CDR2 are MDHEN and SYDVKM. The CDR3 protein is CASSDRTGLDQPQHF. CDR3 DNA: TGTGCCAGCAGTGACAGGACAGGGTTGGATCAGCCCCAGCATTTT.

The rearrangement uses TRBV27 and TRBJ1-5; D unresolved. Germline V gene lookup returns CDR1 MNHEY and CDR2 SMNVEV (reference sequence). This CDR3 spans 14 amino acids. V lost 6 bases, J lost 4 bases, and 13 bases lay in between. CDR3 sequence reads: CASSLLDGNQPQHF. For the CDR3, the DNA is TGTGCCAGCAGCCTGCTGGACGGAAATCAGCCCCAGCATTTT.

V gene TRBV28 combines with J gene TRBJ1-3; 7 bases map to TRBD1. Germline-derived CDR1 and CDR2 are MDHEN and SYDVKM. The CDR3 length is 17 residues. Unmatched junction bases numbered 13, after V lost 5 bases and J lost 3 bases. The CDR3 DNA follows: TGTGCCAGCAGTCTACCCGCTGGAGGGGGCTATGGAAACACCATATATTTT. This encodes CASSLPAGGGYGNTIYF.

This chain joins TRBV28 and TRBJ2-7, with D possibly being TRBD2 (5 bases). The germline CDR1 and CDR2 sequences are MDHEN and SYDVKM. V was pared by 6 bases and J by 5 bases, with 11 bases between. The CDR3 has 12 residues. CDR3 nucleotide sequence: TGTGCCAGCAGGGACTTAGGTGACGAGCAGTACTTC. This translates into CASRDLGDEQYF.

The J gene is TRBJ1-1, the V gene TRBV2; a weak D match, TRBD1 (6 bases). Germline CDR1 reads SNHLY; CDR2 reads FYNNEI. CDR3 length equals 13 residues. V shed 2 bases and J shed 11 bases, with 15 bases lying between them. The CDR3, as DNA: TGTGCCAGCAGTGAAAGGCAGGGGAGGTGGGCTTTCTTT. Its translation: CASSERQGRWAFF.

The CDR3 loop reads CASSPGNEIYNEQFF. CDR3 bases: TGTGCCAGCAGCCCAGGCAACGAGATTTACAATGAGCAGTTCTTC. The gene calls are TRBV11-3 and TRBJ2-1; D not certain. Germline V gene lookup returns CDR1 SGHNT and CDR2 YENEEA. V lost 5 bases and J 4 bases, leaving 15 bases between the germline ends. The CDR3 loop spans 15 amino acids. Full variable domain (rest looked up from reference TRBV11-3 and TRBJ2-1): EAGVVQSPRYKIIEKKQPVAFWCNPISGHNTLYWYLQNLGQGPELLIRYENEEAVDDSQLPKDRFSAERLKGVDSTLKIQPAELGDSAVYLCASSPGNEIYNEQFFGPGTRLTVL.

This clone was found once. CDR3 coding DNA: TGTGCCAGCAGCCAAGGGGTAGCGGGAGTCGGGGAGACCCAGTACTTC. The encoded protein is CASSQGVAGVGETQYF. The chain is built from TRBV4-2 and TRBJ2-5; 9 bases fit TRBD2. CDR1 is LGHNA, CDR2 YNFKEQ, per germline. The CDR3 spans 16 residues. V dropped 1 base and J dropped 5; count of bases not matched to a gene: 8.

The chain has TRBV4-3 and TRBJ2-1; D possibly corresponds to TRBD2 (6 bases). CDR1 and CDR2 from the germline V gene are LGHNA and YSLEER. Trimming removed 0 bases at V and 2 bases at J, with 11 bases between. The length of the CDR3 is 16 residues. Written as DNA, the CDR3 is TGCGCCAGCAGCCAAGATCGAGCGGGTACCTACAATGAGCAGTTCTTC. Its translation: CASSQDRAGTYNEQFF.

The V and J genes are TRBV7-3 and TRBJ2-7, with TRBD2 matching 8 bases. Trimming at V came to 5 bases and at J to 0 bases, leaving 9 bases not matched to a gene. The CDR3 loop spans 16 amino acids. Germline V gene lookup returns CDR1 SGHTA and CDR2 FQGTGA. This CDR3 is CASSLNGGESSYEQYF. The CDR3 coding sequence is TGTGCCAGCAGCCTCAACGGGGGGGAGAGCTCCTACGAGCAGTACTTC. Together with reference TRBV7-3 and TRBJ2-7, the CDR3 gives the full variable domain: GAGVSQTPSNKVTEKGKYVELRCDPISGHTALYWYRQSLGQGPEFLIYFQGTGAADDSGLPNDRFFAVRPEGSVSTLKIQRTERGDSAVYLCASSLNGGESSYEQYFGPGTRLTVT.

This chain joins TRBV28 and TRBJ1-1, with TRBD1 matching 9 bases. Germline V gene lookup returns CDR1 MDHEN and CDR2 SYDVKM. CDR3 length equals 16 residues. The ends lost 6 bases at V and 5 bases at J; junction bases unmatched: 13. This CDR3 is CASRLTGTGFSTEAFF. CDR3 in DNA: TGTGCCAGCAGGCTAACCGGGACAGGGTTTAGTACTGAAGCTTTCTTT.

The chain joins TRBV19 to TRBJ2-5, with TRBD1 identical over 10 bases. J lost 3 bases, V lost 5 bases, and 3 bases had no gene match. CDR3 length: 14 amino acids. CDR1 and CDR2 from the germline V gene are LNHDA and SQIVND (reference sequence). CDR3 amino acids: CASSAGTGEETQYF. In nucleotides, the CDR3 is TGTGCCAGTAGTGCCGGGACAGGGGAAGAGACCCAGTACTTC. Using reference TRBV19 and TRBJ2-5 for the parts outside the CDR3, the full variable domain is DGGITQSPKYLFRKEGQNVTLSCEQNLNHDAMYWYRQDPGQGLRLIYYSQIVNDFQKGDIAEGYSVSREKKESFPLTVTSAQKNPTAFYLCASSAGTGEETQYFGPGTRLLVL.

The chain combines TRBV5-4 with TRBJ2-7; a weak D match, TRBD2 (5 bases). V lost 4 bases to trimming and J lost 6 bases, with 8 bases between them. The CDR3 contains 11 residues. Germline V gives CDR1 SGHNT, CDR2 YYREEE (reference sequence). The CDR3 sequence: CASSARGEQYF. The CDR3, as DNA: TGTGCCAGCAGCGCTCGGGGCGAGCAGTACTTC.

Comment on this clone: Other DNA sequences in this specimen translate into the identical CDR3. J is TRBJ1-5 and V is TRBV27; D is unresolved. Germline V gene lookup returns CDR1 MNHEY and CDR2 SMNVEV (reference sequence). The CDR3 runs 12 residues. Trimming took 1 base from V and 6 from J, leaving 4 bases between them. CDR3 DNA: TGTGCCAGCAGTTTATTGGGTCAGCCCCAGCATTTT. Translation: CASSLLGQPQHF.

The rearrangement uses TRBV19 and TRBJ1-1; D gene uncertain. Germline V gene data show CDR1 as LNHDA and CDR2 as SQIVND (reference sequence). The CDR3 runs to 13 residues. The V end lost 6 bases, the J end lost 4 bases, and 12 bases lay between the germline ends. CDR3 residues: CASRSPEGTEAFF. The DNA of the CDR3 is TGTGCCAGTAGATCCCCGGAGGGCACTGAAGCTTTCTTT.

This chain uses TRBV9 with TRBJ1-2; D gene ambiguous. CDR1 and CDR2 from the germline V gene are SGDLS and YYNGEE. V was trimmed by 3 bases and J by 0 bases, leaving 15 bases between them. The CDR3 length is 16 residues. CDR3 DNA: TGTGCCAGCAGCGGGCGGACCGGGCTAGCTAACTATGGCTACACCTTC. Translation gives CASSGRTGLANYGYTF.

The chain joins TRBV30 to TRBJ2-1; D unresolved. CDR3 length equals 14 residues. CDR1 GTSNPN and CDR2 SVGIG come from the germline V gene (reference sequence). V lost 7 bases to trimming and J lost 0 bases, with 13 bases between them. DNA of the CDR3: TGTGCCTCCCCCGCAGCTAGCTCCTACAATGAGCAGTTCTTC. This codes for CASPAASSYNEQFF.

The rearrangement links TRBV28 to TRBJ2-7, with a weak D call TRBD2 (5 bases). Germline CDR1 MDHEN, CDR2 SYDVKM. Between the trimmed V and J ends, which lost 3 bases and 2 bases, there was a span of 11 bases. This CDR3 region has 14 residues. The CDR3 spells CASSFTIGTYEQYF. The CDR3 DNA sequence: TGTGCCAGCAGTTTCACGATCGGGACCTACGAGCAGTACTTC.

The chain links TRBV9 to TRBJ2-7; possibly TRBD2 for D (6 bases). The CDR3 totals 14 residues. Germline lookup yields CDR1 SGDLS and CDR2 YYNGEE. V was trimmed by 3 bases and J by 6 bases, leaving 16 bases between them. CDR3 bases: TGTGCCAGCAGCGCCTCTAGCGCGAAGCCCGAGCAGTACTTC. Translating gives CASSASSAKPEQYF.

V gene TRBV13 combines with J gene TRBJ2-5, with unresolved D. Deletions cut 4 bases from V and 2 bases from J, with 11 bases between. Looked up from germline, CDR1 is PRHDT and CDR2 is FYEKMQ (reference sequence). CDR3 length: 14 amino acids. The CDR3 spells CASSSQPLQETQYF. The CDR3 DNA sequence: TGTGCCAGCAGCTCCCAACCCCTACAAGAGACCCAGTACTTC. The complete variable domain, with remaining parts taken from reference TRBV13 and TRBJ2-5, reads AAGVIQSPRHLIKEKRETATLKCYPIPRHDTVYWYQQGPGQDPQFLISFYEKMQSDKGSIPDRFSAQQFSDYHSELNMSSLELGDSALYFCASSSQPLQETQYFGPGTRLLVL.

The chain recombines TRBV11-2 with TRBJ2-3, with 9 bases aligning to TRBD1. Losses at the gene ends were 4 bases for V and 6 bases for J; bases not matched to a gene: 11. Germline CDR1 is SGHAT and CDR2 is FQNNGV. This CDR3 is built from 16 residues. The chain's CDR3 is CASSSDTGGAGDTQYF. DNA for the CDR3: TGTGCCAGCAGCTCCGACACAGGGGGCGCAGGGGATACGCAGTATTTT.

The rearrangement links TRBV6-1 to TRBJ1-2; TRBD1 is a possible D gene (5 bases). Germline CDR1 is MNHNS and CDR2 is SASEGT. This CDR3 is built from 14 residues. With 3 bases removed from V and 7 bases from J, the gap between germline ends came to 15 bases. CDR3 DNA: TGTGCCAGCAGTGACCGGTTCGGGGGTACTGGCTACACCTTC. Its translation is CASSDRFGGTGYTF.

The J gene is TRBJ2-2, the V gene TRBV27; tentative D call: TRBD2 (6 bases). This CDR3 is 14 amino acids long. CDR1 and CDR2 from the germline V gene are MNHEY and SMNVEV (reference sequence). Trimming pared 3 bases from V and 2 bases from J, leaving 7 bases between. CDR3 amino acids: CASSFGGNTGELFF. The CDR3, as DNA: TGTGCCAGCAGTTTCGGGGGTAACACCGGGGAGCTGTTTTTT.

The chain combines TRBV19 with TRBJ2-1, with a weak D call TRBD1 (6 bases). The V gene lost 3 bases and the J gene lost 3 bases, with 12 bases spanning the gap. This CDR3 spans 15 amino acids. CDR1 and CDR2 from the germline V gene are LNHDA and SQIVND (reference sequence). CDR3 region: CASSMGAVGYNEQFF. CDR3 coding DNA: TGTGCCAGTAGTATGGGGGCGGTCGGCTACAATGAGCAGTTCTTC.

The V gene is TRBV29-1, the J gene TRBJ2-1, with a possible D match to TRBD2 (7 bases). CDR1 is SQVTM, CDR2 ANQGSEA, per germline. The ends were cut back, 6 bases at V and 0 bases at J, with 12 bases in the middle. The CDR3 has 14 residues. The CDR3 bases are TGCAGCGTGGACAGCGGGGACTCCTACAATGAGCAGTTCTTC. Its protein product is CSVDSGDSYNEQFF.

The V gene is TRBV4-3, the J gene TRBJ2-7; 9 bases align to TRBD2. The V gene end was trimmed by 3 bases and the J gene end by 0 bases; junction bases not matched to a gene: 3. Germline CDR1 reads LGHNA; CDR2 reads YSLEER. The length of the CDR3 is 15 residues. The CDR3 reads CASSQNSGSSYEQYF. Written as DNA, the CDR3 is TGCGCCAGCAGCCAGAATAGCGGGAGCTCCTACGAGCAGTACTTC.